This T cell receptor beta chain is drawn from a study of blood T cells in healthy people across ages. Study-level background: Per two T cells, about one barcoded beta molecule was captured through template switching. General study findings and limits: Whereas aged donors had fewer naive CD4+ cells, long-lived donors had more of them and higher diversity.

This clonotype was counted only a few times. Antigen unknown. Trimming took 5 bases from V and 0 from J; bases not matched to a gene: 13. Germline V gene sequence: CDR1 MNHEY, CDR2 SMNVEV (reference sequence). The CDR3 contains 19 residues. Next came a second PCR, run for roughly 7 to 12 cycles, which used a sample-barcoded 5' primer along with a J-beta primer mix. TCRdb ran MiXCR on the 5' RACE reads and lists one entry per CDR3 protein. The table shows fewer than 1.5 million distinct CDR3 sequences, with approximately 40% occurring only once. Total RNA was extracted at no less than 6 micrograms per sample.

This chain connects TRBV27 to TRBJ2-6, with 7 nucleotides matching TRBD1. This receptor was identified in a young woman in good health. The specimen sequenced was blood. DNA for the CDR3: TGTGCCAGCAGTCCATTGACAGGGAGAACAGTCTCTGGGGCCAACGTCCTGACTTTC. This codes for CASSPLTGRTVSGANVLTF.